The clone carrying this TCR beta chain was counted between two and nine times. The antigen is unknown. Germline CDR1 and CDR2: SGHNT and YYREEE (reference sequence). J lost 8 bases, V lost 3 bases, and 12 bases had no gene match. There are 16 residues in the CDR3. The data originate from a study of T cells in Graves' hyperthyroidism and ophthalmopathy. Study conclusions and caveats: The model anticipated ophthalmopathy a median about six months pre-onset.

RNA transcripts served as the template for amplifying TCR beta CDR3 regions. A first-round RT-PCR of the TCR CDR3 used the HTBI primer set. TCRdb re-called the multiplex PCR reads through MiXCR, storing one row per CDR3 protein. This repertoire shows about 640,000 distinct CDR3 sequences, 20% found once; its top ten account for roughly a third. This chain connects TRBV5-4 to TRBJ2-1; TRBD1 matches 9 bases. The TCR was taken from a man in his thirties or forties with Graves' ophthalmopathy. The specimen was blood. The CDR3 is CASSSVPGQGEHEQFF. The CDR3 DNA reads TGTGCCAGCAGCTCCGTCCCGGGACAGGGTGAGCATGAGCAGTTCTTC.